The present entry profiles one T cell receptor beta chain with its context. This clone was seen a few times. This receptor's antigen is unknown. Base quality data are lacking; no much larger clone is found one base away. CD8 naive samples were obtained by positive selection for CCR7 among CD45RO-negative cells, yielding a CD45RA+CCR7+ population from which TemRA cells were excluded. The donors were healthy, HIV-negative adults who had no recently reported acute infections or vaccinations. Every donor was a Caucasian adult living in Nashville, Tennessee, USA. After blood collection by leukapheresis, PBMCs were isolated using Ficoll-Histopaque density gradient centrifugation and then cryopreserved in the vapor phase of liquid nitrogen. Purity and quantity of every magnetically sorted T cell population were checked by analytical flow cytometry. Genomic DNA was isolated from every sorted fraction and measured by UV absorbance on a Nanodrop 2000c.

This entry is derived from a study of shared clonotypes between healthy human individuals (TCRdb year 2020). Notes on the research overall: Three men and two women, aged 18 to 49 years, made up the cohort. For each donor, CD4 naive and CD4 memory were each given three plates, CD8 naive was given two plates, and CD8 memory was given one plate. Between about 0.85 and 9.5 billion PBMCs per donor were obtained by leukapheresis. To increase sequencing depth and limit assay-specific biases, TCR repertoire library preparation and sequencing were carried out by different laboratories using diverse techniques. Blood TCR repertoires of a handful of healthy adults were deeply sequenced to estimate repertoire size and the extent of clonotype sharing between individuals. The investigation overall reported the following: Naive subsets generally had larger estimated clonotype richness than memory subsets did. Sampling was restricted to blood, and TCR repertoires in tissue are likely to differ from TCR repertoires in blood. Pairwise subsampling led to the expectation that sequencing depth would affect the degree of clonotype sharing among donors. Compared with non-shared clonotypes, the clonotypes found in all four sorted-subset donors had higher generation probabilities. The small number of donors limited the genetic and exposure-history diversity represented. When several donors were compared, the shared fraction of clonotypes was 5% to 6.5% for naive CD4, around 3.6% for naive CD8, 2.3% for memory CD4, and about 0.36% for memory CD8. Incomplete sequencing was indicated by rarefaction of sorted-subset datasets, despite the large sequencing depth.

TCR CDR3 regions were amplified from genomic DNA by multiplex PCR using the deep immunoSEQ assay. For each cell subset, the extracted genomic DNA was distributed evenly across all wells of several immunoSEQ 96-well plates, and each plate served as one replicate. For sorted subsets, about 200 ng genomic DNA, equal to 30,000 or so T cell genomes, was loaded into each replicate PCR. Purified libraries were quantified with a Qubit 3.0 fluorometer, sized on a Bioanalyzer 2100, and re-quantified with the KAPA Library Quantification kit. Each immunoSEQ 96-well plate was sequenced on its own single-read 150-cycle Illumina NextSeq 550 flow cell. The published analysis was carried out like this. Because the immunoSEQ output held only junctional sequences and lacked quality scores, the filtering could not match the filtering applied to full-length reads. To assign V/J genes and CDR3, sequences were annotated against IMGT germline references using PyIR, a Python wrapper for IgBLAST v1.9. Any read was removed if the V/J assignment was weak (E-value above 1e-6), the CDR3 was missing, or the read contained stop codons, out-of-frame junctions, or ambiguous translated residues. A V3J clonotype was defined by an identical inferred V gene, J gene, and CDR3 amino acid sequence. Percentage overlap between repertoires was computed as shared unique clonotypes divided by the size of the smaller repertoire. RTK rarefaction, the Chao1 estimator, and Recon v2.1 estimates of unobserved clonotypes were used to assess repertoire richness. For all TCRbeta clonotypes obtained by the gDNA method from a handful of donors, generation probabilities were computed with OLGA. In TCRdb, the immuneACCESS table is reduced to in-frame sequences with V and J assigned. These tables do not hold every clone; where another copy was compared, an unresolved V gene accounts for under half, and the others remain unexplained. That table is the source of V, J and clone size, and D and trimming were worked out from the DNA. The sample data list about 800,000 clones, and about 96% of these were observed just once. Under 0.3% of the sample comes from the top ten.

The germline V gene sets CDR1 to SGHNT and CDR2 to YENEEA. The CDR3 numbers 13 residues from cysteine through phenylalanine. The DNA shown is the 39-base CDR3, in frame from base 1. V is cut by 2 bases and J by 5 bases, and the space between the germline ends is 7 bases. The receptor chain draws on TRBV11-3 and TRBJ2-1; the D match is possibly TRBD1 or TRBD2, with 5 bases aligned in each. This receptor was taken from a man aged 25-45 years in good health. The specimen sequenced was naive CD8+ T cells sorted from blood. The cell subset or site label, as the study defines it: CD45RA+CCR7+. CDR3 region: CASSLRGHNEQFF. The DNA sequence is TGTGCCAGCAGCTTACGGGGCCACAATGAGCAGTTCTTC.